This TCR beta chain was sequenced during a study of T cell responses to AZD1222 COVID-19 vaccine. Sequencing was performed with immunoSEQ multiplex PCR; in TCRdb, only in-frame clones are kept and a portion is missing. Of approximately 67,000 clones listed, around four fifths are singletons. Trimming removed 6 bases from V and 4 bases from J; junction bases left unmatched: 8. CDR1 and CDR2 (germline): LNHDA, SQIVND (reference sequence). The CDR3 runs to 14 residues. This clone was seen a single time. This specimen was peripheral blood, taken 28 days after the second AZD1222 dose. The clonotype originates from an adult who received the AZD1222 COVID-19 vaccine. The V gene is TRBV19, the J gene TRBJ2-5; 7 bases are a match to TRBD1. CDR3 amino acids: CASSQTGVGETQYF. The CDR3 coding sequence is TGTGCCAGTAGCCAAACAGGGGTGGGAGAGACCCAGTACTTC.